This entry is about one TCR beta chain. Its antigen is currently not known. Base quality data are lacking; no much larger clone is found one base away. This record comes from a study of vaccination effects on CD4 cells after COVID-19 (dated by TCRdb to 2021 to 2024). Turning to the overall study: Across the study, the median time from the second dose to post-vaccine sampling was 72 days (range 14 to 241). The Oncomine TCR Beta short-read assay on an Illumina iSeq 100 was used to sequence cultures from other donors in the study. A total of approximately 9 COVID-19 convalescent patients and a handful of SARS-CoV-2-naive healthy vaccine recipients were included in the full study. In both COVID-19 convalescent patients and infection-naive vaccine recipients, the study compared SARS-CoV-2 spike-specific CD4+ TCR repertoires from before mRNA vaccination with those from after it.

General study outcomes and caveats: In healthy vaccine recipients, vaccine-induced clones were almost all SARS-CoV-2 mono-reactive, with only 1 of 255 being cross-reactive with common cold coronaviruses. The study was limited by a small number of convalescent patients, and early post-infection timepoints were lacking. Both infection-induced and vaccine-induced clones contracted markedly at late post-vaccination timepoints, which is consistent with waning T cell responses.

In the ViraFEST assay, PBMC were stimulated with viral peptide pools, and antigen-specific CD4+ T cell clonotypes were then identified by expansion using TCR sequencing. After 10 days of culture, CD4+ T cells were isolated with the EasySep CD4+ T cell isolation kit. Participants received two doses of either the BNT162b2 or the mRNA-1273 mRNA SARS-CoV-2 vaccine. None of the healthy vaccine recipients had a prior SARS-CoV-2 infection, which was confirmed by nucleocapsid antibody tests that came back negative both before and after vaccination. About 1.8 million PBMC per well were cultured with about 9.6 ug/ml peptides in IMDM containing about 5% human AB serum, approximately 10 IU/ml IL-2 and gentamicin. On days 3 and 7, half of the culture medium was replaced with fresh IL-2-containing medium. Unless noted otherwise, every peptide stimulation condition was grown in triplicate wells. Using Ficoll-Paque Plus gradient centrifugation, PBMC were separated from whole blood and then either used fresh or cryopreserved at -140C. Overlapping peptide pools spanned the spike proteins of SARS-CoV-2 and the common cold coronaviruses HCoV-NL63, HCoV-OC43 and HCoV-229E. The QIAamp micro DNA kit was used to extract genomic DNA from the cultured CD4+ T cells.

Libraries were constructed by the immunoSEQ multiplex PCR assay. TCR beta CDR3 sequencing was performed on DNA from the cultured, isolated CD4+ T cells. Under the source paper's analysis protocol: Non-productive TCR sequences were discarded, and reads were trimmed to the CDR3 region, with only CDR3s of 7 or more amino acids retained. The MANAFEST web app was used to pick out antigen-specific clonotypes by comparing their expansion in peptide wells with that in reference cultures. Positive clones required FDR<0.05 expansion versus reference and all other wells, odds ratio above 5, and frequency above 0.1% in two replicate wells. Clonotypes significantly expanded in SARS-CoV-2 spike wells and in at least one common cold coronavirus spike condition were defined as cross-reactive. Using the stringdist R package, CDR3 similarity was measured by Levenshtein distance, and unrooted trees were constructed with ape in R 3.6.1. The clones in this table, taken by TCRdb from immuneACCESS, are in-frame only. Not every clone is retained; where verified, under half of the shortfall comes from an unresolved V gene, and the cause of the rest is unknown. That table furnishes V, J and clone size, whereas the DNA furnished D and trimming. The sample profile shows under 85,000 clones; around four fifths of them were found once. Around 1.1% of the sample lies in the top ten.

Taken from cysteine to phenylalanine, the CDR3 has 16 residues. The retained sequence is limited to the CDR3, 48 bases, with the frame set at the first base. Trimming takes 1 base off V and 0 bases off J; junction bases not matched to a gene: 4. CDR1 and CDR2 (SGHNT, YENEEA) derive from the germline V gene. The receptor comes from a human donor who received a COVID-19 vaccine. This sequence uses TRBV11-3 and TRBJ2-3; 7 nucleotides in the junction match TRBD2. Sequenced here: CD4+ T cells from PBMCs cultured with HCoV-OC43 spike peptides, sampled after COVID-19 vaccination. The sample's cell subset or site label is to be understood as: HCoV-OC43 spike overlapping peptide pool stimulation. The DNA sequence is given as TGTGCCAGCAGCTTAGGGGGGGGACTTAGCACAGATACGCAGTATTTT. Its protein product is CASSLGGGLSTDTQYF.